These 10 T cell receptor beta chains were sequenced from one sample in a study of blood T cell repertoires in COVID-19. TCRdb's table, derived via immunoSEQ multiplex PCR, lists solely in-frame clones and lacks some. This sample has about 170,000 clones, with more than 75% found just once. Source material: peripheral blood. The receptors originated from a man aged 50 or older who had recovered from COVID-19.

The chain uses TRBV11-3 and TRBJ2-3; D may be TRBD1 (6 bases). The CDR3 contains 16 residues. The germline V gene encodes CDR1 SGHNT and CDR2 YENEEA. Trimming pared 5 bases from V and 1 base from J, leaving 16 bases between. In DNA form, the CDR3 reads TGTGCCAGCAGCCGAGGTGGAGCAGGGGGCACAGATACGCAGTATTTT. Translating it yields CASSRGGAGGTDTQYF.

The chain has TRBV7-2 and TRBJ2-7, with D hard to call. Germline V gives CDR1 SGHTA, CDR2 FQGNSA. The CDR3 is 12 residues long. V was cut by 1 base and J by 7 bases, with 8 bases left in between. The CDR3 region has the DNA TGTGCCAGCAGCTTAGTTGCCGGGGAGCAGTACTTC. This sequence encodes CASSLVAGEQYF.

V is TRBV19 and J is TRBJ2-1; 7 bases map to TRBD1. The J segment lost 7 bases and the V segment lost 2 bases, leaving 11 bases of the junction unmatched. The CDR3 has 16 amino acids. Germline V gene data show CDR1 as LNHDA and CDR2 as SQIVND (reference sequence). CDR3 amino acids: CASSIRGGRGSNEQFF. CDR3 bases: TGTGCCAGTAGTATAAGAGGGGGCCGAGGGAGTAATGAGCAGTTCTTC.

This rearrangement joins TRBV7-7 to TRBJ2-5; 12 bases are a match to TRBD1. In germline, CDR1 is SSHAT, CDR2 FNYEAQ (reference sequence). The CDR3 contains 15 residues. The ends lost 4 bases at V and 5 bases at J; junction bases unmatched: 5. The CDR3 DNA reads TGTGCCAGCAGCTCGGGACAGGGGGCCGGGGAGACCCAGTACTTC. As protein: CASSSGQGAGETQYF.

This clone was counted once. The gene calls are TRBV4-3 and TRBJ2-3, with TRBD1 as a possible D gene (5 bases). The CDR3 runs to 14 residues. CDR1 is LGHNA, CDR2 YSLEER, per germline. V lost 0 bases and J lost 5, with 9 bases in between. The CDR3 loop reads CASSQEIQGDTQYF. CDR3 in DNA: TGCGCCAGCAGCCAAGAAATTCAGGGAGATACGCAGTATTTT.

This clone has just a few counts. The chain uses TRBV2 and TRBJ2-7; D is undetermined. The germline V gene has CDR1 SNHLY and CDR2 FYNNEI. Trimming pared 2 bases from V and 2 bases from J, leaving 7 bases between. The CDR3 contains 13 residues. The CDR3 nucleotides read TGTGCCAGCAGTGAATGGCGGACCTACGAGCAGTACTTC. Protein: CASSEWRTYEQYF.

The gene calls are TRBV6-5 and TRBJ1-2; 7 bases align to TRBD1. CDR3 length equals 13 residues. Germline CDR1 and CDR2: MNHEY and SVGAGI. With 5 bases clipped from V and 6 bases from J, the junction kept 6 bases outside the gene matches. The CDR3 DNA is TGTGCCAGCAGTCAACAGGGGTTGGATGGCTACACCTTC. Encoded protein: CASSQQGLDGYTF.

V gene TRBV9 combines with J gene TRBJ2-1; 9 bases align to TRBD2. Germline V lookup: CDR1 SGDLS, CDR2 YYNGEE. The CDR3 runs 18 residues. V lost 4 bases and J lost 3; bases outside the gene matches: 14. CDR3 loop: CASSRSNPGTSNYNEQFF. The CDR3 DNA reads as TGTGCCAGCAGCCGCTCCAATCCCGGGACTAGCAACTACAATGAGCAGTTCTTC. Together with reference TRBV9 and TRBJ2-1, the CDR3 gives the full variable domain: DSGVTQTPKHLITATGQRVTLRCSPRSGDLSVYWYQQSLDQGLQFLIQYYNGEERAKGNILERFSAQQFPDLHSELNLSSLELGDSALYFCASSRSNPGTSNYNEQFFGPGTRLTVL.

The chain couples TRBV2 to TRBJ2-7, with a weak D call TRBD1 (6 bases). CDR1 and CDR2 (germline): SNHLY, FYNNEI. The V and J ends lost 4 bases and 8 bases respectively, with 9 bases between them. CDR3 length: 11 residues. The CDR3 protein is CASSGQAKQYF. DNA for the CDR3: TGTGCCAGCAGTGGACAGGCAAAGCAGTACTTC.

This sequence joins TRBV2 and TRBJ1-6; 9 positions agree with TRBD1. The CDR3 is 16 residues long. With V trimmed by 6 bases and J by 9 bases, 12 bases remained unmatched. Germline assignment: CDR1 SNHLY and CDR2 FYNNEI. CDR3 sequence (DNA): TGTGCCAGCAGCCCGGGACAGGGATGGAATACTTCACCCCTCCACTTT. This sequence encodes CASSPGQGWNTSPLHF.